The clone carrying this TCR beta chain was picked up a small number of times. The source of the sample is a study of blood T cells in healthy people across ages. Per sample, a minimum of 6.5 million PBMCs were isolated. A second PCR of 7 to 11 cycles used a sample-barcoded 5' primer and a J-beta primer mix. In TCRdb, the 5' RACE reads were re-called with MiXCR into one record per CDR3 protein. The sample lists approximately 1,100,000 distinct CDR3 sequences, 40% to 50% occurring once. The receptor was derived from a woman aged 60-75 years in good health. The material sequenced was blood.

In DNA form, the CDR3 reads TGCGCCAGCAGCTCGGGGACAGGAATCGGCGAGCAGTACTTC. This codes for CASSSGTGIGEQYF. The chain has TRBV5-1 and TRBJ2-7; 8 nucleotides agree with TRBD1. The CDR3 is made up of 14 amino acids. Germline loops: CDR1 SGHRS, CDR2 YFSETQ. J was trimmed by 6 bases and V by 3 bases; bases with no gene match: 8.